These 11 T cell receptor beta chains came from one sample sequenced in a study of cytomegalovirus exposure and HLA in healthy donors. The PCR had 60 Vbeta and 13 Jbeta primers. Method: immunoSEQ multiplex PCR; TCRdb's copy keeps in-frame clones and lacks some. The sample carries some 150,000 clones, around 82% recorded once. Sequencing was performed on PBMCs. The receptors come from a man between 45 and 60 years old in good health and CMV-seropositive.

The rearrangement uses TRBV27 and TRBJ2-1, with 8 bases matching TRBD1. J lost 4 bases, V lost 5 bases, and 13 bases had no gene match. The germline gives CDR1 MNHEY, CDR2 SMNVEV (reference sequence). CDR3 length: 17 residues. This chain's CDR3 is CASSQGTGGPLYNEQFF. DNA of the CDR3: TGTGCCAGCAGTCAAGGTACAGGGGGACCTTTATACAATGAGCAGTTCTTC.

The gene calls are TRBV4-1 and TRBJ2-7; TRBD1 might be the D (5 bases). V lost 1 base and J 1 base, leaving 14 bases between the germline ends. Germline loops: CDR1 MGHRA, CDR2 YSYEKL. This CDR3 is 16 amino acids long. CDR3 DNA: TGCGCCAGCAGCCAAGTTGGTGTGACAGCATCCTACGAGCAGTACTTC. This gives the protein CASSQVGVTASYEQYF.

The genes are TRBV28 and TRBJ2-5, with TRBD1 identical over 7 bases. V shed 2 bases, J shed 4 bases, and the junction held 4 bases outside the gene matches. The CDR3 consists of 14 residues. Germline V lookup: CDR1 MDHEN, CDR2 SYDVKM. The CDR3 sequence is CASSLRQGLETQYF. In DNA, the CDR3 is TGTGCCAGCAGTTTAAGACAGGGATTAGAGACCCAGTACTTC.

The CDR3 spells CASSLGQGGQEKLFF. For the CDR3, the DNA is TGCGCCAGCAGCTTGGGACAGGGAGGACAAGAAAAACTGTTTTTT. The chain couples TRBV5-1 to TRBJ1-4; 7 nucleotides match TRBD1. The CDR3 sequence is 15 residues long. CDR1 and CDR2 from the germline V gene are SGHRS and YFSETQ. V trimming: 0 bases; J trimming: 8 bases; junction bases outside the gene matches: 7.

V usage is TRBV5-4 and J usage is TRBJ1-5; TRBD1 matches at 7 bases. V trimming: 7 bases; J trimming: 6 bases; junction bases outside the gene matches: 4. Germline V gives CDR1 SGHNT, CDR2 YYREEE (reference sequence). There are 12 residues in the CDR3. The CDR3 nucleotides read TGTGCCAGCCAGGGGGGATTTCAGCCCCAGCATTTT. This sequence encodes CASQGGFQPQHF.

This clone was detected only a few times. DNA for the CDR3: TGTGCCAGCAGCCTGACAGGGGGCCCCGGGGAGCTGTTTTTT. It yields the protein CASSLTGGPGELFF. J is TRBJ2-2 and V is TRBV6-5; TRBD1 matches 10 bases. The CDR3 length is 14 residues. Trimming took 6 bases from V and 6 from J; bases not matched to a gene: 4. From germline, CDR1 is MNHEY and CDR2 SVGAGI.

The rearrangement uses TRBV2 and TRBJ2-5; 9 nucleotides align to TRBD2. V lost 9 bases, J lost 4 bases, and 3 bases stayed unmatched. The germline V gene encodes CDR1 SNHLY and CDR2 FYNNEI. This CDR3 contains 12 residues. CDR3 in amino acids: CASSGSGETQYF. DNA of the CDR3: TGTGCCAGTAGCGGGAGCGGAGAGACCCAGTACTTC.

This chain connects TRBV9 to TRBJ1-1, with a weak D call TRBD1 (6 bases). The CDR3 length is 15 residues. The V gene lost 2 bases and the J gene lost 5 bases, with 16 bases spanning the gap. Germline CDR1 is SGDLS and CDR2 is YYNGEE. The CDR3 nucleotides are TGTGCCAGCAGCGTGGTTGGGGCAGGGGTTACTGAAGCTTTCTTT. Its translation: CASSVVGAGVTEAFF.

The V and J genes are TRBV13 and TRBJ2-1, with 7 nucleotides matching TRBD2. The CDR3 covers 15 residues. V trimming: 5 bases; J trimming: 5 bases; junction bases outside the gene matches: 9. Germline lookup yields CDR1 PRHDT and CDR2 FYEKMQ (reference sequence). The CDR3 reads CASSVGRTRNNEQFF. CDR3 nucleotide sequence: TGTGCCAGCAGCGTGGGGCGGACTAGAAACAATGAGCAGTTCTTC. Based on the CDR3 plus reference TRBV13 and TRBJ2-1, the full variable domain is AAGVIQSPRHLIKEKRETATLKCYPIPRHDTVYWYQQGPGQDPQFLISFYEKMQSDKGSIPDRFSAQQFSDYHSELNMSSLELGDSALYFCASSVGRTRNNEQFFGPGTRLTVL.

The chain uses TRBV19 and TRBJ2-3; no definite D call. This CDR3 is built from 15 residues. Trimming stripped 2 bases from V and 1 base from J, with 10 bases between. CDR1 and CDR2 (germline): LNHDA, SQIVND (reference sequence). DNA of the CDR3: TGTGCCAGTAGTATATACGTCGGTGGCACAGATACGCAGTATTTT. It codes for CASSIYVGGTDTQYF.

This chain joins TRBV11-2 and TRBJ2-5; TRBD2 aligns across 11 bases. Germline CDR1 SGHAT, CDR2 FQNNGV. V dropped 5 bases and J dropped 2; count of bases not matched to a gene: 10. The CDR3 is 17 amino acids. The CDR3 spells CASSNIPGLAVQETQYF. The CDR3 bases are TGTGCCAGCAGCAACATACCGGGACTAGCGGTACAAGAGACCCAGTACTTC.